This paragraph reports one T cell receptor (beta chain). The data were taken from a study of blood T cell repertoires in COVID-19. The assay was immunoSEQ multiplex PCR, and TCRdb's table has in-frame clones only and misses some. The table records approximately 250,000 clones, around 89% of them present only once. This CDR3 contains 14 residues. Deletions cut 5 bases from V and 2 bases from J, with 11 bases between. From germline, CDR1 is SGHDT and CDR2 YYEEEE. Sequences were obtained from PBMCs or T cells enriched from blood (not recorded which). The origin of this receptor is a woman aged 35 to 49 with acute COVID-19. The J gene is TRBJ1-5, the V gene TRBV5-6; D possibly corresponds to TRBD1 (5 bases). The DNA for the CDR3 is TGTGCCAGCAGTTGGGGGGTAGGCAATCAGCCCCAGCATTTT. This sequence encodes CASSWGVGNQPQHF.